A selection of T cell receptor beta chains follows, all from one sample in a study of cytomegalovirus exposure and HLA in healthy donors. The assay was immunoSEQ multiplex PCR, and TCRdb's table has in-frame clones only and misses some. The sample lists about 140,000 clones; about 80% were seen once. Sequenced sample: PBMCs. These receptor sequences come from a woman between 18 and 29 years old in good health and CMV-seropositive. Each CDR3 is given with its conserved first and last residue. D genes are given only for firm matches. Size is stated for part of the rows, as once, few or many counts, or as a class when the clone is expanded.

clone size: .; D gene: .; V gene: TRBV25-1; J gene: TRBJ2-1; CDR3 length: 16; CDR3 DNA: TGTGCCAGCAGTTCCGGGAAAAGGGCCCCCAACAATGAGCAGTTCTTC; CDR3 protein: CASSSGKRAPNNEQFF
clone size: .; D gene: .; V gene: TRBV5-1; J gene: TRBJ1-2; CDR3 length: 16; CDR3 DNA: TGCGCCAGCAGCTGGAAATTTAGGACAGCTAACTATGACTACACCTTC; CDR3 protein: CASSWKFRTANYDYTF
clone size: .; D gene: .; V gene: TRBV9; J gene: TRBJ2-7; CDR3 length: 15; CDR3 DNA: TGTGCCAGCAGCGTAGGCGGCGGGGGCGGGTACGAGCAGTACTTC; CDR3 protein: CASSVGGGGGYEQYF
clone size: .; D gene: TRBD2; V gene: TRBV6-1; J gene: TRBJ2-7; CDR3 length: 15; CDR3 DNA: TGTGCCAGCACCCCAGGTGGGGGAGGGAATTACGAGCAGTACTTC; CDR3 protein: CASTPGGGGNYEQYF
clone size: few; D gene: .; V gene: TRBV25-1; J gene: TRBJ2-3; CDR3 length: 13; CDR3 DNA: TGTGCCAGCAGTGAACCCCCGACAGATACGCAGTATTTT; CDR3 protein: CASSEPPTDTQYF
clone size: .; D gene: TRBD1; V gene: TRBV28; J gene: TRBJ1-1; CDR3 length: 14; CDR3 DNA: TGTGCCAGCAGTTTTGCAGGGGGGTACACTGAAGCTTTCTTT; CDR3 protein: CASSFAGGYTEAFF
clone size: once; D gene: .; V gene: TRBV9; J gene: TRBJ2-1; CDR3 length: 15; CDR3 DNA: TGTGCCAGCAGCGTAGCGAAAGCAAACTACAATGAGCAGTTCTTC; CDR3 protein: CASSVAKANYNEQFF
clone size: .; D gene: TRBD2; V gene: TRBV7-2; J gene: TRBJ2-5; CDR3 length: 14; CDR3 DNA: TGTGCCAGCAGCTCCTCGGGAGGAGGAGAGACCCAGTACTTC; CDR3 protein: CASSSSGGGETQYF
clone size: .; D gene: .; V gene: TRBV20-1; J gene: TRBJ1-4; CDR3 length: 11; CDR3 DNA: TGCAGTGCCGCGGGGGAGGTAGAACTGTTTTTT; CDR3 protein: CSAAGEVELFF
clone size: .; D gene: .; V gene: TRBV21-1; J gene: TRBJ1-5; CDR3 length: 15; CDR3 DNA: TGTGCCAGCAGCAGGGGGACAGGGGGCAATCAGCCCCAGCATTTT; CDR3 protein: CASSRGTGGNQPQHF
clone size: once; D gene: .; V gene: TRBV5-6; J gene: TRBJ1-1; CDR3 length: 15; CDR3 DNA: TGTGCCAGCAGCTTGGTGAGGCAGATGAACACTGAAGCTTTCTTT; CDR3 protein: CASSLVRQMNTEAFF
clone size: .; D gene: .; V gene: TRBV15; J gene: TRBJ1-2; CDR3 length: 14; CDR3 DNA: TGTGCCACCAGCGAACAGGGATTTAACTATGGCTACACTTTC; CDR3 protein: CATSEQGFNYGYTF
clone size: .; D gene: .; V gene: TRBV6-1; J gene: TRBJ1-5; CDR3 length: 13; CDR3 DNA: TGTGCCACCTCTTCCCCGGGCAATCAGCCCCAGCATTTT; CDR3 protein: CATSSPGNQPQHF
clone size: few; D gene: .; V gene: TRBV28; J gene: TRBJ1-6; CDR3 length: 14; CDR3 DNA: TGTGCCAGCAGTCTGACACTGATTGGGGCCATGGTGGACTTT; CDR3 protein: CASSLTLIGAMVDF
clone size: .; D gene: .; V gene: TRBV11-2; J gene: TRBJ1-3; CDR3 length: 18; CDR3 DNA: TGTGCCAGCAGCTTAAGCTCACAGGGAGTGAACTCTGGAAACACCATATATTTT; CDR3 protein: CASSLSSQGVNSGNTIYF
clone size: few; D gene: .; V gene: TRBV7-9; J gene: TRBJ2-1; CDR3 length: 13; CDR3 DNA: TGTTCCAGCAGCCCAGGGGCCTACAATGAGCAGTTCTTC; CDR3 protein: CSSSPGAYNEQFF
clone size: .; D gene: .; V gene: TRBV5-1; J gene: TRBJ1-1; CDR3 length: 16; CDR3 DNA: TGCGCCAGCAGCTTGAGGCAGGGGAACACGAACACTGAAGCTTTCTTT; CDR3 protein: CASSLRQGNTNTEAFF
clone size: .; D gene: TRBD2; V gene: TRBV6-1; J gene: TRBJ2-7; CDR3 length: 14; CDR3 DNA: TGTGCCAGCAGTGAAGAGCGGGGGCCTTGGGAGCAGTACTTC; CDR3 protein: CASSEERGPWEQYF
clone size: .; D gene: TRBD2; V gene: TRBV7-9; J gene: TRBJ2-3; CDR3 length: 15; CDR3 DNA: TGTGCCAGCAGCGCTCAGCGGGGGGCCACAGATACGCAGTATTTT; CDR3 protein: CASSAQRGATDTQYF
clone size: once; D gene: .; V gene: TRBV30; J gene: TRBJ1-1; CDR3 length: 12; CDR3 DNA: TGTGCCTGGTTTTCAGGGCGGACTGAAGCTTTCTTT; CDR3 protein: CAWFSGRTEAFF
clone size: .; D gene: TRBD2; V gene: TRBV7-2; J gene: TRBJ2-2; CDR3 length: 14; CDR3 DNA: TGTGCCGGGGAGACTAGCGGGGGGGCCGGGGAGCTGTTTTTT; CDR3 protein: CAGETSGGAGELFF
clone size: .; D gene: .; V gene: TRBV19; J gene: TRBJ1-1; CDR3 length: 15; CDR3 DNA: TGTGCCAGTAGTATTGATCCGGGAGGGAACACTGAAGCTTTCTTT; CDR3 protein: CASSIDPGGNTEAFF
clone size: .; D gene: .; V gene: TRBV5-1; J gene: TRBJ1-2; CDR3 length: 15; CDR3 DNA: TGCGCCAGCAGCCCGAGTCCAGGGGTCGTCTATGGCTACACCTTC; CDR3 protein: CASSPSPGVVYGYTF
clone size: .; D gene: .; V gene: TRBV19; J gene: TRBJ2-4; CDR3 length: 13; CDR3 DNA: TGTGCCAGTAGTCCTGGGTCCGGGGGCATTCAGTACTTC; CDR3 protein: CASSPGSGGIQYF
clone size: .; D gene: TRBD1; V gene: TRBV27; J gene: TRBJ1-1; CDR3 length: 16; CDR3 DNA: TGTGCCAGCAGTCCAGGACAGGTTGGGTCGGGCACTGAAGCTTTCTTT; CDR3 protein: CASSPGQVGSGTEAFF
clone size: .; D gene: TRBD1; V gene: TRBV4-3; J gene: TRBJ2-1; CDR3 length: 16; CDR3 DNA: TGCGCCAGCAGCCTAGAACGACAGGGGGTCTACAATGAGCAGTTCTTC; CDR3 protein: CASSLERQGVYNEQFF
clone size: .; D gene: TRBD1; V gene: TRBV4-1; J gene: TRBJ1-4; CDR3 length: 14; CDR3 DNA: TGCGCCAGCAGCTTGGGACAGGGGAGGGAAAAACTGTTTTTT; CDR3 protein: CASSLGQGREKLFF
clone size: once; D gene: TRBD1; V gene: TRBV6-5; J gene: TRBJ1-1; CDR3 length: 13; CDR3 DNA: TGTGCCAGCAGTTACGCCGACAGGGACCGTGTTTTCTTT; CDR3 protein: CASSYADRDRVFF
clone size: .; D gene: TRBD2; V gene: TRBV19; J gene: TRBJ2-3; CDR3 length: 15; CDR3 DNA: TGTGCCAGTAGTCCTAGCGGGGGGGGCTGGGATACGCAGTATTTT; CDR3 protein: CASSPSGGGWDTQYF
clone size: once; D gene: TRBD1; V gene: TRBV18; J gene: TRBJ1-2; CDR3 length: 14; CDR3 DNA: TGTGCCAGCTCACCAGAGTCGGACAGGGATGGCTACACCTTC; CDR3 protein: CASSPESDRDGYTF
clone size: .; D gene: .; V gene: TRBV7-9; J gene: TRBJ1-1; CDR3 length: 14; CDR3 DNA: TGTGCCAGCAGCTTCCGGACGGGGTCGGCTGAAGCTTTCTTT; CDR3 protein: CASSFRTGSAEAFF
clone size: .; D gene: TRBD1; V gene: TRBV5-4; J gene: TRBJ1-1; CDR3 length: 16; CDR3 DNA: TGTGCCAGCAGCTCCGGATTACAGGGGGCAGACACTGAAGCTTTCTTT; CDR3 protein: CASSSGLQGADTEAFF
clone size: .; D gene: .; V gene: TRBV13; J gene: TRBJ1-1; CDR3 length: 14; CDR3 DNA: TGTGCCAGCAGCTTCCAGGGGACAAGGACTGAAGCTTTCTTT; CDR3 protein: CASSFQGTRTEAFF
clone size: .; D gene: .; V gene: TRBV5-1; J gene: TRBJ2-1; CDR3 length: 12; CDR3 DNA: TGCGCCAGCAGCTTGGCCAACAATGAGCAGTTCTTC; CDR3 protein: CASSLANNEQFF
clone size: .; D gene: .; V gene: TRBV7-9; J gene: TRBJ1-6; CDR3 length: 11; CDR3 DNA: TGTTCCAGCAGCCATGATTCACCCCTCCACTTT; CDR3 protein: CSSSHDSPLHF
clone size: .; D gene: .; V gene: TRBV2; J gene: TRBJ2-1; CDR3 length: 17; CDR3 DNA: TGTGCCAGCAGTGAACGACCTTACAGACGGAACTACAATGAGCAGTTCTTC; CDR3 protein: CASSERPYRRNYNEQFF
clone size: .; D gene: TRBD1; V gene: TRBV9; J gene: TRBJ2-1; CDR3 length: 15; CDR3 DNA: TGTGCCAGCAGCGTAGTGGGACAGGGTAGTTATGAGCAGTTCTTC; CDR3 protein: CASSVVGQGSYEQFF
clone size: .; D gene: .; V gene: TRBV30; J gene: TRBJ1-1; CDR3 length: 14; CDR3 DNA: TGTGCCTGGAGTGTAGAGGGGGAAGACACTGAAGCTTTCTTT; CDR3 protein: CAWSVEGEDTEAFF
clone size: .; D gene: TRBD1; V gene: TRBV6-6; J gene: TRBJ1-2; CDR3 length: 14; CDR3 DNA: TGTGCCAGCAGCGGACAGGGTCGAAACTATGGCTACACCTTC; CDR3 protein: CASSGQGRNYGYTF
clone size: .; D gene: TRBD2; V gene: TRBV10-2; J gene: TRBJ2-7; CDR3 length: 14; CDR3 DNA: TGCGCCAGCAGTTGGACTAGCGGGGATTACGAGCAGTACTTC; CDR3 protein: CASSWTSGDYEQYF
clone size: .; D gene: .; V gene: TRBV6-1; J gene: TRBJ2-5; CDR3 length: 15; CDR3 DNA: TGTGCCAGCAGCGCCCAGGGCCTTAACCAAGAGACCCAGTACTTC; CDR3 protein: CASSAQGLNQETQYF
clone size: .; D gene: .; V gene: TRBV15; J gene: TRBJ1-4; CDR3 length: 12; CDR3 DNA: TGTGCCACCAGCAGGGGACACGAAAAACTGTTTTTT; CDR3 protein: CATSRGHEKLFF
clone size: once; D gene: TRBD1; V gene: TRBV7-9; J gene: TRBJ2-3; CDR3 length: 14; CDR3 DNA: TGTGCCAGCAGCTCCAGGGGGCAGACAGATACGCAGTATTTT; CDR3 protein: CASSSRGQTDTQYF
clone size: few; D gene: .; V gene: TRBV29-1; J gene: TRBJ1-2; CDR3 length: 15; CDR3 DNA: TGCAGCGTTGGGGCTCCAACTGGACAAACCTATGGCTACACCTTC; CDR3 protein: CSVGAPTGQTYGYTF
clone size: .; D gene: TRBD1; V gene: TRBV19; J gene: TRBJ2-7; CDR3 length: 16; CDR3 DNA: TGTGCCAGTAGTATCCAAAATCCGGGACAGGGCTACGAGCAGTACTTC; CDR3 protein: CASSIQNPGQGYEQYF
clone size: .; D gene: .; V gene: TRBV2; J gene: TRBJ1-5; CDR3 length: 13; CDR3 DNA: TGTGCCAGCATGGGCTATAGCAATCAGCCCCAGCATTTT; CDR3 protein: CASMGYSNQPQHF
clone size: .; D gene: .; V gene: TRBV6-1; J gene: TRBJ1-2; CDR3 length: 13; CDR3 DNA: TGTGCCAGCAGTGAAAGGGTGGGGACAGGCTACACCTTC; CDR3 protein: CASSERVGTGYTF
clone size: .; D gene: .; V gene: TRBV30; J gene: TRBJ1-1; CDR3 length: 13; CDR3 DNA: TGTGCCTTACGGGTGTCGGGGGGCACTGAAGCTTTCTTT; CDR3 protein: CALRVSGGTEAFF
clone size: few; D gene: .; V gene: TRBV10-3; J gene: TRBJ1-6; CDR3 length: 17; CDR3 DNA: TGTGCCATCAGTGAGTCGTCCCCCAGCTCCTATAATTCACCCCTCCACTTT; CDR3 protein: CAISESSPSSYNSPLHF
clone size: .; D gene: .; V gene: TRBV6-4; J gene: TRBJ2-2; CDR3 length: 13; CDR3 DNA: TGTGCCAGCAGTGATTTTAGCACCGGGGAGCTGTTTTTT; CDR3 protein: CASSDFSTGELFF
clone size: once; D gene: TRBD2; V gene: TRBV10-3; J gene: TRBJ2-1; CDR3 length: 15; CDR3 DNA: TGTGCCATCAGTGACCTAGCGGGGGGTGGTTATGAGCAGTTCTTC; CDR3 protein: CAISDLAGGGYEQFF
clone size: .; D gene: .; V gene: TRBV11-2; J gene: TRBJ1-3; CDR3 length: 17; CDR3 DNA: TGTGCCAGCAGCTTCGGGTTAAGGGGGAACTCTGGAAACACCATATATTTT; CDR3 protein: CASSFGLRGNSGNTIYF
clone size: .; D gene: .; V gene: TRBV10-3; J gene: TRBJ1-1; CDR3 length: 13; CDR3 DNA: TGTGCCATCAGTAAGGACTTGAACACTGAAGCTTTCTTT; CDR3 protein: CAISKDLNTEAFF
clone size: .; D gene: TRBD2; V gene: TRBV6-1; J gene: TRBJ2-7; CDR3 length: 15; CDR3 DNA: TGTGCCAGCAGCACCTACGCTAGCGGGGTCTACGAGCAGTACTTC; CDR3 protein: CASSTYASGVYEQYF